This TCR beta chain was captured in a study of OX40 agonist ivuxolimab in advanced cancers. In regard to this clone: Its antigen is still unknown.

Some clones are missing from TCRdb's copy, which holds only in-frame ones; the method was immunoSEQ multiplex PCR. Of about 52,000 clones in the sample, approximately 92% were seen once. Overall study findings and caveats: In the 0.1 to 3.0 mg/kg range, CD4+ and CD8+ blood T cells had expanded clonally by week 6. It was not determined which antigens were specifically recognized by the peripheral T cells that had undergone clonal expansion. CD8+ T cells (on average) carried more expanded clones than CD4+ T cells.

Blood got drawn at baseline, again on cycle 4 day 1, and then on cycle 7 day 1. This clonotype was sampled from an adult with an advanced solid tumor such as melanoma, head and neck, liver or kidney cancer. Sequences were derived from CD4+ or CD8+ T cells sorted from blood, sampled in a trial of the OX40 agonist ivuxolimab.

CDR3 sequence reads: CAICPSGQSSGSSYEQYF. For the CDR3, the DNA is TGTGCCATCTGTCCGAGTGGACAGTCAAGCGGGTCCTCCTACGAGCAGTACTTC. This chain joins TRBV10-3 and TRBJ2-7; D may match TRBD1 or TRBD2 (6 bases each). Trimming pared 8 bases from V and 0 bases from J, leaving 26 bases between. The CDR3 is 18 amino acids. Germline values: CDR1 ENHRY, CDR2 SYGVKD.